The present T cell receptor (beta chain) was sequenced within a study of human T cells and chemical hapten exposure. TCRdb reanalysed the RACE reads using MiXCR and keeps one entry per CDR3 protein. The repertoire includes about 71,000 distinct CDR3 sequences, 9.8% of them detected once, and less than 4% sits in the top ten. The time point is: patch test 1, 2 weeks after DPC sensitization. Indicated treatment: therapeutic diphenylcyclopropenone sensitization with weekly scalp DPC. This sequence was found in a woman aged 40 to 49 with alopecia areata. Some clones in this sample may be carry-over from other donors' samples. The specimen comprised whole blood, sampled in connection with sensitization to the hapten diphenylcyclopropenone (DPC).

The CDR3 DNA is TGTGCCAGCAGCTCCGGGGGGTTTTTACAAGAGACCCAGTACTTC. Translation: CASSSGGFLQETQYF. The gene calls are TRBV11-1 and TRBJ2-5; 7 bases are a match to TRBD2. This CDR3 has 15 amino acids. CDR1 and CDR2 (germline): SGHAT, FQDESV (reference sequence). V shed 4 bases and J 2 bases; nucleotides not matched to a gene: 7.